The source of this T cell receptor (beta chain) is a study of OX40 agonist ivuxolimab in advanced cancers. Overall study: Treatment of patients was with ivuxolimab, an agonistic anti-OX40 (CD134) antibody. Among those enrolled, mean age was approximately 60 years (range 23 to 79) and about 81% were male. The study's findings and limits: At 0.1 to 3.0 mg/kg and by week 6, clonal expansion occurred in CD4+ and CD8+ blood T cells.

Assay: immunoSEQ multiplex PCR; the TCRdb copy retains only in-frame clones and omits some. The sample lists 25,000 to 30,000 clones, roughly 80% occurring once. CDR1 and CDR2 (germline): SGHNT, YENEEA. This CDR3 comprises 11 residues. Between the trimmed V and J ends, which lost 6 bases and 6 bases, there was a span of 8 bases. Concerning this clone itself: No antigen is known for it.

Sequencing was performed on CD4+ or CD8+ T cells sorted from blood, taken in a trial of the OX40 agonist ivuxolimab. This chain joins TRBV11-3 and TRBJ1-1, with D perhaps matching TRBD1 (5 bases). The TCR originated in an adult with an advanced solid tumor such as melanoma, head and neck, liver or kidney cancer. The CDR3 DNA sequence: TGTGCCAGCAGTCAGGGTCCTGAAGCTTTCTTT. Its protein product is CASSQGPEAFF.